This T cell receptor (beta chain) was documented in a study of T cell responses to AZD1222 COVID-19 vaccine. Study summary: Combined were second doses at about 4 or about 12 weeks. Broader study findings: Clonal diversity was possibly underestimated, and the donors were mostly white British, with more females. Per reports, nearly half of all spike-specific TCRs target regions that are unmutated in variants. Spike-specific TCR breadth rose after two AZD1222 doses, and depth rose as well.

Details on this clone: The target antigen is unknown.

Sequencing used immunoSEQ multiplex PCR; TCRdb keeps in-frame clones, though not all of them. Of about 83,000 clones in the sample, 80% to 90% were seen once. CDR1 and CDR2 from the germline V gene are KGHSH and LQKENI. The CDR3 length is 13 residues. Deletions cut 3 bases from V and 6 bases from J, with 11 bases between. The clonotype originates from an adult in good health. The source material was peripheral blood, sampled on day 0 of AZD1222 vaccination. The chain uses TRBV18 and TRBJ1-1; tentatively, D is TRBD1 (6 bases). CDR3 DNA: TGTGCCAGCTCACCGGACAGATTCGCTGAAGCTTTCTTT. As protein: CASSPDRFAEAFF.